This section outlines one TCR beta chain sequence together with its context. Deletions cut 8 bases from V and 6 bases from J, with 22 bases between. This CDR3 spans 16 amino acids. Germline-derived CDR1 and CDR2 are SEHNR and FQNEAQ (reference sequence). Here immunoSEQ multiplex PCR was the method, and the copy in TCRdb shows in-frame clones only, minus some. The profile shows about 150,000 clones, over 90% of them singletons. The data originate from a study of T cell responses to AZD1222 COVID-19 vaccine. The origin of this receptor is an adult in good health. V is TRBV7-9 and J is TRBJ1-4; no firm D call. The sample here was peripheral blood, taken on day 0 of AZD1222 vaccination. CDR3 protein: CASGRGRPTTDEKLFF. Written as DNA, the CDR3 is TGTGCCAGCGGCCGAGGACGGCCTACCACCGATGAAAAACTGTTTTTT.